This TCR beta chain was obtained from a study of early T cells in non-severe SARS-CoV-2 infection. Many counts were recorded for this clonotype. In TCRdb, the 5' RACE reads were re-called with MiXCR into one record per CDR3 protein. The sample lists tens of thousands of distinct CDR3 sequences, around 12% occurring once. The V end was cut by 3 bases, the J end by 6 bases, with 11 bases between. Germline V gene data show CDR1 as MGHRA and CDR2 as YSYEKL. The CDR3 is 13 amino acids. Material: whole blood. The V and J genes are TRBV4-1 and TRBJ1-2, with a possible D match to TRBD1 (5 bases). This receptor was taken from an adult who was a healthcare worker with PCR-confirmed SARS-CoV-2 infection or an uninfected control (not recorded which). CDR3 region: CASSHVGTDGYTF. The CDR3 coding sequence is TGCGCCAGCAGCCACGTTGGGACTGATGGCTACACCTTC.